These 9 T cell receptor beta chains share one sample of origin, sequenced in a study of T cells after yellow fever vaccination. One entry per CDR3 protein, called by TCRdb with MiXCR from the 5' RACE reads. The data hold hundreds of thousands of distinct CDR3 sequences, with over 15% observed a single time. The sequencing here drew on PBMCs, taken 15 days after the yellow fever booster vaccination. Every receptor here comes from a man aged 25-45 years who received the YFV17D yellow fever vaccine.

The sample holds a few counts of this clonotype. The chain combines TRBV3-1 with TRBJ2-3, with D tentatively TRBD1 or TRBD2 (5 bases each). The CDR3 is 16 amino acids. V lost 2 bases, J lost 2 bases, and 14 bases lay in between. The V gene's germline CDR1 is LGHDT and CDR2 YNNKEL (reference sequence). The CDR3 protein is CASSQYGTALTDTQYF. Here the CDR3 DNA reads TGTGCCAGCAGCCAATACGGGACCGCGCTCACAGATACGCAGTATTTT.

The genes are TRBV20-1 and TRBJ1-5; possible D gene TRBD1, 5 bases. V lost 6 bases to trimming and J lost 5 bases, with 11 bases between them. The germline V gene has CDR1 DFQATT and CDR2 SNEGSKA (reference sequence). The CDR3 is made up of 12 amino acids. CDR3 in amino acids: CSARDGDQPQHF. CDR3 bases: TGCAGTGCGAGGGACGGAGATCAGCCCCAGCATTTT.

The rearrangement links TRBV18 to TRBJ2-5; 9 bases line up with TRBD2. Germline V CDR1 and CDR2: KGHSH, LQKENI. There are 17 residues in the CDR3. V shed 3 bases and J 5 bases; nucleotides not matched to a gene: 13. The CDR3: CASSPPAGGRKWETQYF. Written as DNA, the CDR3 is TGTGCCAGCTCACCTCCAGCGGGAGGCCGGAAGTGGGAGACCCAGTACTTC. Full variable domain (rest looked up from reference TRBV18 and TRBJ2-5): NAGVMQNPRHLVRRRGQEARLRCSPMKGHSHVYWYRQLPEEGLKFMVYLQKENIIDESGMPKERFSAEFPKEGPSILRIQQVVRGDSAAYFCASSPPAGGRKWETQYFGPGTRLLVL.

There are a few counts of this clonotype. The chain is built from TRBV12-3 or TRBV12-4 and TRBJ2-3, with 7 bases matching TRBD1. CDR3 length: 17 residues. J was trimmed by 0 bases and V by 6 bases; bases with no gene match: 12. The CDR3 protein is CASRLKRDRASTDTQYF. The CDR3 region has the DNA TGTGCCAGCAGATTGAAGCGCGACAGGGCGAGCACAGATACGCAGTATTTT.

This clonotype was seen a handful of times. The rearrangement links TRBV6-5 to TRBJ2-5; the D gene could be TRBD1 or TRBD2 (5 bases each). The CDR3 sequence is 17 residues long. Germline CDR1 and CDR2: MNHEY and SVGAGI. The V end was cut by 3 bases, the J end by 5 bases, with 22 bases between. CDR3 sequence: CASSYGTGTGLGETQYF. The DNA for the CDR3 is TGTGCCAGCAGTTATGGTACCGGGACGGGATTAGGGGAGACCCAGTACTTC.

The V and J genes are TRBV19 and TRBJ2-3; 10 nucleotides agree with TRBD2. The germline V gene has CDR1 LNHDA and CDR2 SQIVND (reference sequence). V dropped 5 bases and J dropped 4; count of bases not matched to a gene: 3. The CDR3 spans 14 residues. CDR3 in DNA: TGTGCCAGTAGTTCAGCGGGAGGGCCAGATACGCAGTATTTT. It is translated as CASSSAGGPDTQYF.

The chain combines TRBV4-3 with TRBJ2-1; TRBD1 might be the D (5 bases). Per the germline V gene, CDR1 is LGHNA and CDR2 is YSLEER. Between the trimmed V and J ends, which lost 4 bases and 2 bases, there was a span of 15 bases. This CDR3 contains 16 residues. The CDR3 spells CASSPRAQGAYNEQFF. The CDR3 DNA reads TGCGCCAGCAGCCCCCGGGCACAAGGGGCCTACAATGAGCAGTTCTTC.

The chain combines TRBV27 with TRBJ2-3; D uncertain. The CDR3 spans 12 residues. The V end was cut by 5 bases, the J end by 4 bases, with 7 bases between. Germline CDR1 reads MNHEY; CDR2 reads SMNVEV (reference sequence). Written as DNA, the CDR3 is TGTGCCAGCAGTCACTCCGCAGATACGCAGTATTTT. As protein: CASSHSADTQYF.

The chain carries TRBV11-2 and TRBJ2-3, with TRBD2 identical over 11 bases. The CDR3 covers 16 residues. The J segment lost 3 bases and the V segment lost 2 bases, leaving 4 bases of the junction unmatched. Germline CDR1 and CDR2: SGHAT and FQNNGV. DNA of the CDR3: TGTGCCAGCAGCTTAAACCCTAGCGGGAGGACAGATACGCAGTATTTT. Its protein product is CASSLNPSGRTDTQYF.